These 7 T cell receptor beta chains share one sample of origin, sequenced in a study of vaccination and CD4 T cells after COVID-19. Treatment here: approximately nine-day PBMC culture with coronavirus spike peptide pools or control peptides (ViraFEST assay). The unexposed donor gave CD4+ T cells before the COVID-19 pandemic (2011-2018). Researchers used the Oncomine TCR Beta short-read assay to sequence DNA from cultured CD4+ T cells. Someone extracted genomic DNA from cultured CD4+ T cells. Via MiXCR, TCRdb re-called the PCR reads, giving one row per CDR3 protein. Among 6,000 to 8,500 distinct CDR3 sequences listed, 33% were seen once. No antigens are known for them. The sequencing sample was made of CD4+ T cells from blood, cultured in vitro. The receptors originated from a human donor in good health.

This clonotype ranks as large. The chain carries TRBV7-3 and TRBJ1-1; no clear D gene. This CDR3 has 13 residues. Between the trimmed V and J ends, which lost 2 bases and 0 bases, there was a span of 4 bases. Germline V CDR1 and CDR2: SGHTA, FQGTGA. The CDR3 is CASSLDVNTEAFF. As DNA, the CDR3 is TGTGCCAGCAGCTTAGACGTGAACACTGAAGCTTTCTTT.

CDR3 coding DNA: TGTGCCAGCAGTAGCCTAGCGGGAGTGCTGGGTGAGCAGTTCTTC. It yields the protein CASSSLAGVLGEQFF. The chain recombines TRBV27 with TRBJ2-1; the match to TRBD2 covers 10 bases. The germline V gene encodes CDR1 MNHEY and CDR2 SMNVEV (reference sequence). The CDR3 is 15 residues long. The V gene end was trimmed by 5 bases and the J gene end by 9 bases; junction bases not matched to a gene: 10.

This clonotype occurred a few times. The chain couples TRBV6-2 or TRBV6-3 to TRBJ1-1; D call uncertain. Germline values: CDR1 MNHEY, CDR2 SVGEGT. The V end lost 4 bases, the J end lost 0 bases, and 9 bases lay between the germline ends. The CDR3 spans 14 residues. The CDR3 nucleotides read TGTGCCAGCAGTTCCACCGCCTTGAACACTGAAGCTTTCTTT. It encodes CASSSTALNTEAFF.

V gene TRBV19 combines with J gene TRBJ2-1; D remains unclear. Germline CDR1 LNHDA, CDR2 SQIVND (reference sequence). The CDR3 loop spans 11 amino acids. Trimming took off 5 bases at V and 4 bases at J, with 3 bases between the two ends. The chain's CDR3 is CASSQYNEQFF. The DNA of the CDR3 is TGTGCCAGTAGTCAGTACAATGAGCAGTTCTTC.

This clonotype was seen a single time. The rearrangement joins TRBV7-8 to TRBJ2-1; TRBD2 matches at 12 bases. Per germline, CDR1 SGHVS and CDR2 FQNEAQ. The V gene end was trimmed by 5 bases and the J gene end by 2 bases; junction bases not matched to a gene: 10. There are 18 residues in the CDR3. The CDR3 DNA is TGTGCCAGCAGCGCTAGGACTAGCGGGATGAGGACCTACAATGAGCAGTTCTTC. It encodes CASSARTSGMRTYNEQFF.

The V call is TRBV6-1, the J call TRBJ1-6; D ambiguous. Germline V gives CDR1 MNHNS, CDR2 SASEGT. The ends were cut back, 5 bases at V and 2 bases at J, with 10 bases in the middle. The length of the CDR3 is 15 residues. The DNA for the CDR3 is TGTGCCAGCAGTCCATCCGTGACCTATAATTCACCCCTCCACTTT. It specifies CASSPSVTYNSPLHF.

The rearrangement links TRBV7-2 to TRBJ1-1; no clear D. Trimming left V 5 bases short and J 1 base short, with 11 bases between. In germline, CDR1 is SGHTA, CDR2 FQGNSA. The CDR3 length is 14 residues. The CDR3 DNA follows: TGTGCCAGCAGCCCCGTCTTACAGAACACTGAAGCTTTCTTT. It yields the protein CASSPVLQNTEAFF.